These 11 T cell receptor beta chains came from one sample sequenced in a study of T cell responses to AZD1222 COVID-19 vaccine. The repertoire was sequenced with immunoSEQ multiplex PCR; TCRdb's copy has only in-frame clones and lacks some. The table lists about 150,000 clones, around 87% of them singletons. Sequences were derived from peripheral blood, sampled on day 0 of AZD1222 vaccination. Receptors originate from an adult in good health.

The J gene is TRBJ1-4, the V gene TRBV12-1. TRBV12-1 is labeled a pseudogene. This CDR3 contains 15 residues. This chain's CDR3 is CASSSPGTSLEKLFF. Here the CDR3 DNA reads TGTGCCAGCAGCTCCCCAGGGACCTCTTTGGAAAAACTGTTTTTT.

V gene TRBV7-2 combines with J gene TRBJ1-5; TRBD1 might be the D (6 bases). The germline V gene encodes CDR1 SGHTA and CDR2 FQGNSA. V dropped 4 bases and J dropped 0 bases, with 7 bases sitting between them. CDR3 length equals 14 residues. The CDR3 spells CASSSRGSNQPQHF. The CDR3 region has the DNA TGTGCCAGCAGCTCCAGGGGTAGCAATCAGCCCCAGCATTTT.

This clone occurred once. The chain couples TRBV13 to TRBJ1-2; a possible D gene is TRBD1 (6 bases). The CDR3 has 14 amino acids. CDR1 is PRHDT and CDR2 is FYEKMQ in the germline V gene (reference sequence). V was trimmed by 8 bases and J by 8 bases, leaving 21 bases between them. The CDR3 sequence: CASAPDQGTSGYTF. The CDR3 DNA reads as TGTGCCAGCGCACCTGACCAGGGGACGAGCGGCTACACCTTC.

The CDR3 here is CASSLGPRMIGYTF. The CDR3 DNA reads as TGCGCCAGCAGCTTGGGTCCCCGAATGATTGGCTACACCTTC. The chain has TRBV5-1 and TRBJ1-2; unclear D gene. CDR1 and CDR2 from the germline V gene are SGHRS and YFSETQ. V was shortened by 0 bases and J by 7 bases, with 13 bases between the two germline ends. The CDR3 spans 14 residues.

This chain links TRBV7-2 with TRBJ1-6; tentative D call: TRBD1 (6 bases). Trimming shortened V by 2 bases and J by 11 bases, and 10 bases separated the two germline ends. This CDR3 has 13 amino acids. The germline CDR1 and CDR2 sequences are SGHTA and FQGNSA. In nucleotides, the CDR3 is TGTGCCAGCAGCTTACGGGGGGCCGCACCCCTCCACTTT. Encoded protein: CASSLRGAAPLHF.

DNA for the CDR3: TGCGCCAGCACCCGGGACAGGAATAATTCACCCCTCCACTTT. Translated, it gives CASTRDRNNSPLHF. This chain joins TRBV5-1 and TRBJ1-6, with TRBD1 identical over 8 bases. This CDR3 is 14 amino acids long. Germline-derived CDR1 and CDR2 are SGHRS and YFSETQ. Unmatched junction bases numbered 4, after V lost 6 bases and J lost 5 bases.

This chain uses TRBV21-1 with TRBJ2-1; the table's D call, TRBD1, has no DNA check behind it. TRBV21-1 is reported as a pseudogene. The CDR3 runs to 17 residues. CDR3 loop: CASPTTQGQGNCGEQFF. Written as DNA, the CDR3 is TGTGCCAGCCCAACTACACAGGGACAGGGTAATTGTGGTGAGCAGTTCTTC.

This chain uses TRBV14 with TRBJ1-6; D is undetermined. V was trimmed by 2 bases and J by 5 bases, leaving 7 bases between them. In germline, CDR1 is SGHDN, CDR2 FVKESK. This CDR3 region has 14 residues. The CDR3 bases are TGTGCCAGCAGCCAACTGCAGGATAATTCACCCCTCCACTTT. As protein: CASSQLQDNSPLHF.

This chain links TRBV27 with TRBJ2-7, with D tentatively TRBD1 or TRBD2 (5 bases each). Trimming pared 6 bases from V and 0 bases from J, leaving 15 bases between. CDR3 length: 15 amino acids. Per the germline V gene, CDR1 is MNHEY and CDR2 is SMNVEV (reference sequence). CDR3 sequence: CASSQTRDPSYEQYF. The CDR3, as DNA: TGTGCCAGCAGCCAAACCAGGGACCCCTCCTACGAGCAGTACTTC.

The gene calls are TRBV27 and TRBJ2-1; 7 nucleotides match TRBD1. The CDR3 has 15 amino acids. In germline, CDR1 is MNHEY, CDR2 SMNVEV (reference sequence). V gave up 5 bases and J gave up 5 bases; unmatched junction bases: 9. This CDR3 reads CASSGARGRDNEQFF. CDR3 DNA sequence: TGTGCCAGCAGTGGAGCGAGGGGGCGGGACAATGAGCAGTTCTTC.

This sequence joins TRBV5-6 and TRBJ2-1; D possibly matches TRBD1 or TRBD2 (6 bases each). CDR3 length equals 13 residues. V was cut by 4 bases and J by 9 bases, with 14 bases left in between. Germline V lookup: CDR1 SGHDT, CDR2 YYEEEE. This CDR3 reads CASSPPWGAEQFF. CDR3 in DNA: TGTGCCAGCAGCCCCCCCTGGGGGGCTGAGCAGTTCTTC.